This is a list of T cell receptor beta chains from one sample in a study of control samples from healthy donors and cancer patients. Data came from immunoSEQ multiplex PCR; TCRdb stores just in-frame clones and leaves some out. The sample records roughly 52,000 clones, around 95% being singletons. Input material: blood. These receptor sequences come from a man younger than 40 in good health. Each CDR3 is given with its conserved first and last residue. Each record gives: clone size, D gene, V gene, J gene, CDR3 DNA, CDR3 protein. A D gene is named only where the DNA matches it firmly. Clone sizes are given selectively: once, few, many, or a class where the clone is expanded.

clone_size: -; d_call: TRBD1; v_call: TRBV28; j_call: TRBJ2-6; cdr3_nt: TGTGCCAGCAGCCACGATTGGGACAGGTACTTTGAGACCAACGTCCTGACTTTC; cdr3_aa: CASSHDWDRYFETNVLTF
clone_size: -; d_call: TRBD1; v_call: TRBV5-8; j_call: TRBJ1-4; cdr3_nt: TGTGCCAGCAGCTTAAGTCCCGGGACAGGGGGACGGGATGAAAAACTGTTTTTT; cdr3_aa: CASSLSPGTGGRDEKLFF
clone_size: -; d_call: TRBD2; v_call: TRBV3-1/TRBV3-2; j_call: TRBJ2-1; cdr3_nt: TGTGCCAGCGGACCTAGCGGGTCTGCCTACAATGAGCAGTTCTTC; cdr3_aa: CASGPSGSAYNEQFF
clone_size: -; d_call: TRBD2; v_call: TRBV9; j_call: TRBJ2-1; cdr3_nt: TGTGCCAGCAGCGTAGCTGAGCGGGGGACCTACAATGAGCAGTTCTTC; cdr3_aa: CASSVAERGTYNEQFF
clone_size: -; d_call: TRBD2; v_call: TRBV28; j_call: TRBJ2-7; cdr3_nt: TGTGCCAGCAGTTTATATACCTCGGGGGGAACGTTCTCCTACGAGCAGTACTTC; cdr3_aa: CASSLYTSGGTFSYEQYF
clone_size: -; d_call: -; v_call: TRBV7-9; j_call: TRBJ1-4; cdr3_nt: TGTGCCAGCACGCCCAAGGGGCAAACTAATGAAAAACTGTTTTTT; cdr3_aa: CASTPKGQTNEKLFF
clone_size: few; d_call: -; v_call: TRBV7-9; j_call: TRBJ2-5; cdr3_nt: TGTGCCAGCAGCCCCTTCCAAGAGACCCAGTACTTC; cdr3_aa: CASSPFQETQYF
clone_size: -; d_call: -; v_call: TRBV27; j_call: TRBJ2-1; cdr3_nt: TGTGCCAGCAGGAACATCGGGACGAACAATGAGCAGTTCTTC; cdr3_aa: CASRNIGTNNEQFF
clone_size: -; d_call: -; v_call: TRBV5-6; j_call: TRBJ1-3; cdr3_nt: TGTGCCAGCAGCTCACAGAGCTCTGGAAACACCATATATTTT; cdr3_aa: CASSSQSSGNTIYF
clone_size: -; d_call: TRBD1; v_call: TRBV11-2; j_call: TRBJ2-7; cdr3_nt: TGTGCCAGCAGCTTGGGGGGACAGGGGTACGAGCAGTACTTC; cdr3_aa: CASSLGGQGYEQYF
clone_size: -; d_call: -; v_call: TRBV24-1; j_call: TRBJ2-1; cdr3_nt: TGTGCCACCAGTGTTTCACAGGGTGGCCCAAATGAGCAGTTCTTC; cdr3_aa: CATSVSQGGPNEQFF
clone_size: -; d_call: -; v_call: TRBV30; j_call: TRBJ1-1; cdr3_nt: TGTGCCTGGAGTGTTGGAGGGCGGACTGAAGCTTTCTTT; cdr3_aa: CAWSVGGRTEAFF
clone_size: -; d_call: -; v_call: TRBV28; j_call: TRBJ2-5; cdr3_nt: TGTGCCAGCAGTTTATATACTCGGCGAGAGACCCAGTACTTC; cdr3_aa: CASSLYTRRETQYF
clone_size: -; d_call: -; v_call: TRBV7-2; j_call: TRBJ2-5; cdr3_nt: TGTGCCAGCAGCTCTGGGGGGTTTCGGGAGACCCAGTACTTC; cdr3_aa: CASSSGGFRETQYF
clone_size: -; d_call: TRBD2; v_call: TRBV29-1; j_call: TRBJ2-3; cdr3_nt: TGCAGCGTTGAAGTAGCGGGAGGGGGAGATACGCAGTATTTT; cdr3_aa: CSVEVAGGGDTQYF
clone_size: -; d_call: TRBD1; v_call: TRBV2; j_call: TRBJ2-5; cdr3_nt: TGTGCCGGAGACGACAGGGTAGAGACCCAGTACTTC; cdr3_aa: CAGDDRVETQYF
clone_size: once; d_call: -; v_call: TRBV14; j_call: TRBJ1-2; cdr3_nt: TGTGCCAGCAGCCCGAAGGCCGGGAATGGCTACACCTTC; cdr3_aa: CASSPKAGNGYTF
clone_size: once; d_call: TRBD2; v_call: TRBV27; j_call: TRBJ2-3; cdr3_nt: TGTGCCAGCAGTTTCACCGGGGCGGGGGGCACAGATACGCAGTATTTT; cdr3_aa: CASSFTGAGGTDTQYF
clone_size: -; d_call: TRBD1; v_call: TRBV9; j_call: TRBJ1-2; cdr3_nt: TGTGCCAGCAGCTCCGACAGGGGGCAGGACTATGGCTACACCTTC; cdr3_aa: CASSSDRGQDYGYTF
clone_size: -; d_call: -; v_call: TRBV19; j_call: TRBJ2-1; cdr3_nt: TGTGCCAGTAGTATTATGCTAGGGACAAACAATGAGCAGTTCTTC; cdr3_aa: CASSIMLGTNNEQFF
clone_size: -; d_call: TRBD2; v_call: TRBV3-1/TRBV3-2; j_call: TRBJ2-2; cdr3_nt: TGTGCCAGCAGCCAAGTGGGCGGGAGGGGCGGCGGGGAGCTGTTTTTT; cdr3_aa: CASSQVGGRGGGELFF
clone_size: -; d_call: -; v_call: TRBV28; j_call: TRBJ1-4; cdr3_nt: TGTGCCAGCAGGACGCTTGCAACTAATGAAAAACTGTTTTTT; cdr3_aa: CASRTLATNEKLFF
clone_size: once; d_call: -; v_call: TRBV21-1; j_call: TRBJ1-4; cdr3_nt: TGTGCCAGCAGCACGGACAGGGGATTTGCAACTAATGAAAAACTGTTTTTT; cdr3_aa: CASSTDRGFATNEKLFF
clone_size: -; d_call: TRBD2; v_call: TRBV2; j_call: TRBJ2-4; cdr3_nt: TGTGCCAGCAGGAGCCGGGCTAGCGGGATCATTCAGTACTTC; cdr3_aa: CASRSRASGIIQYF
clone_size: -; d_call: -; v_call: TRBV24-1; j_call: TRBJ1-2; cdr3_nt: TGTGCCACCAGTGAAACGGTTAACTATGGCTACACCTTC; cdr3_aa: CATSETVNYGYTF
clone_size: -; d_call: TRBD1; v_call: TRBV24-1; j_call: TRBJ1-5; cdr3_nt: TGTGCCACCAGTGAGACAGGGGCGAGCAATCAGCCCCAGCATTTT; cdr3_aa: CATSETGASNQPQHF
clone_size: -; d_call: -; v_call: TRBV5-1; j_call: TRBJ2-5; cdr3_nt: TGCGCCAGCAGCTTGGCGGAGGGAGGTCACCAAGAGACCCAGTACTTC; cdr3_aa: CASSLAEGGHQETQYF
clone_size: once; d_call: TRBD1; v_call: TRBV6-7; j_call: TRBJ1-5; cdr3_nt: TGTGCCAGCAGTTACTCGCAGGACAGGGGACCAGTAAGCAATCAGCCCCAGCATTTT; cdr3_aa: CASSYSQDRGPVSNQPQHF
clone_size: -; d_call: TRBD1; v_call: TRBV19; j_call: TRBJ1-1; cdr3_nt: TGTGCCAGTAGTGCCGGGACAGGGGTACTGGCTGAAGCTTTCTTT; cdr3_aa: CASSAGTGVLAEAFF
clone_size: few; d_call: TRBD2; v_call: TRBV6-4; j_call: TRBJ2-1; cdr3_nt: TGTGCCAGCAGTGAAAGGGCTCTAGCGGGACATGAGCAGTTCTTC; cdr3_aa: CASSERALAGHEQFF
clone_size: once; d_call: -; v_call: TRBV28; j_call: TRBJ2-7; cdr3_nt: TGTGCCACCGCAGTTTCGGCGGGTGTTTCCTACGAGCAGTACTTC; cdr3_aa: CATAVSAGVSYEQYF
clone_size: -; d_call: TRBD1; v_call: TRBV7-8; j_call: TRBJ2-2; cdr3_nt: TGTGCCAGCAGCTCAACGGGACAGGGGACCGGGGAGCTGTTTTTT; cdr3_aa: CASSSTGQGTGELFF
clone_size: -; d_call: TRBD2; v_call: TRBV5-6; j_call: TRBJ2-5; cdr3_nt: TGTGCCAGCAGCTTGGTTAGCGGGAGGGCCGGAGAGACCCAGTACTTC; cdr3_aa: CASSLVSGRAGETQYF
clone_size: -; d_call: -; v_call: TRBV19; j_call: TRBJ1-5; cdr3_nt: TGTGCCAGTAGTATAGCGGGGTTTAGTCAGCCCCAGCATTTT; cdr3_aa: CASSIAGFSQPQHF
clone_size: -; d_call: -; v_call: TRBV27; j_call: TRBJ1-5; cdr3_nt: TGTGCCAGCAGTTACGGTAATCAGCCCCAGCATTTT; cdr3_aa: CASSYGNQPQHF
clone_size: -; d_call: -; v_call: TRBV5-4; j_call: TRBJ2-1; cdr3_nt: TGTGCCAGCAGCCTAGGGACGGGAAGCTCCTACAATGAGCAGTTCTTC; cdr3_aa: CASSLGTGSSYNEQFF
clone_size: -; d_call: -; v_call: TRBV19; j_call: TRBJ1-1; cdr3_nt: TGTGCCAGTCGTGACCGTCCCGGGGACACTGAAGCTTTCTTT; cdr3_aa: CASRDRPGDTEAFF
clone_size: -; d_call: TRBD1; v_call: TRBV28; j_call: TRBJ1-6; cdr3_nt: TGTGCCAGCAGTCTTGGGACAGGGGAAGGCTATAATTCACCCCTCCACTTT; cdr3_aa: CASSLGTGEGYNSPLHF
clone_size: -; d_call: -; v_call: TRBV3-1/TRBV3-2; j_call: TRBJ1-5; cdr3_nt: TGTGCCAGCAGCCAAGCGTCCGGGAATCAGCCCCAGCATTTT; cdr3_aa: CASSQASGNQPQHF
clone_size: -; d_call: TRBD1; v_call: TRBV7-3; j_call: TRBJ2-5; cdr3_nt: TGTGCCAGCAGCTTATCGGGGACAGGGATTGAGACCCAGTACTTC; cdr3_aa: CASSLSGTGIETQYF
clone_size: -; d_call: -; v_call: TRBV29-1; j_call: TRBJ1-1; cdr3_nt: TGCAGCGTGGCGACAGGGAACACTGAAGCTTTCTTT; cdr3_aa: CSVATGNTEAFF
clone_size: -; d_call: TRBD2; v_call: TRBV29-1; j_call: TRBJ2-1; cdr3_nt: TGCAGCGTTGAAGGGGGACTAGCGGGGTTCTTGGTCAATGAGCAGTTCTTC; cdr3_aa: CSVEGGLAGFLVNEQFF
clone_size: -; d_call: TRBD1; v_call: TRBV4-3; j_call: TRBJ1-1; cdr3_nt: TGCGCCAGCAGCCAAGGTCCGGGACAGGGAAGGACTGAAGCTTTCTTT; cdr3_aa: CASSQGPGQGRTEAFF
clone_size: -; d_call: TRBD2; v_call: TRBV7-2; j_call: TRBJ2-3; cdr3_nt: TGTGCCAGCGGCTGGGGGGGGACCACAGATACGCAGTATTTT; cdr3_aa: CASGWGGTTDTQYF
clone_size: -; d_call: -; v_call: TRBV6-6; j_call: TRBJ1-6; cdr3_nt: TGTGCCAGCAGTTATATCCGGAGCTCCTATAATTCACCCCTCCACTTT; cdr3_aa: CASSYIRSSYNSPLHF
clone_size: -; d_call: TRBD1; v_call: TRBV18; j_call: TRBJ1-4; cdr3_nt: TGTGCCAGCTCGGGGGGACAGGGGACTGAAAAACTGTTTTTT; cdr3_aa: CASSGGQGTEKLFF
clone_size: -; d_call: -; v_call: TRBV5-5; j_call: TRBJ1-3; cdr3_nt: TGTGCCAGCAGCTTGGTAGAAGGGGCTGGAAACACCATATATTTT; cdr3_aa: CASSLVEGAGNTIYF
clone_size: -; d_call: TRBD2; v_call: TRBV3-1/TRBV3-2; j_call: TRBJ2-7; cdr3_nt: TGTGCCAGCAGCCAAGATCGGGGGGGTGTCCTTAGGTACGAGCAGTACTTC; cdr3_aa: CASSQDRGGVLRYEQYF
clone_size: -; d_call: -; v_call: TRBV7-3; j_call: TRBJ1-1; cdr3_nt: TGTGCCAGCAGCTTAACAAGGGACGACAATTTTGAAGCTTTCTTT; cdr3_aa: CASSLTRDDNFEAFF
clone_size: -; d_call: TRBD1; v_call: TRBV9; j_call: TRBJ1-6; cdr3_nt: TGTGCCAGCAGCCTGGGGGACGGACAGGGCGCCAATTCACCCCTCCACTTT; cdr3_aa: CASSLGDGQGANSPLHF
clone_size: -; d_call: -; v_call: TRBV5-5; j_call: TRBJ1-6; cdr3_nt: TGTGCCAGCAGCTTTCAATATCTTGGGAGTATTTCACCCCTCCACTTT; cdr3_aa: CASSFQYLGSISPLHF
clone_size: -; d_call: TRBD1; v_call: TRBV9; j_call: TRBJ2-5; cdr3_nt: TGTGCCAGCAGCGCCGGGACAGTTTACGAGACCCAGTACTTC; cdr3_aa: CASSAGTVYETQYF
clone_size: -; d_call: -; v_call: TRBV5-5; j_call: TRBJ2-7; cdr3_nt: TGTGCCAGCAGCTCAGACAGGGAGGGTGTCTACGAGCAGTACTTC; cdr3_aa: CASSSDREGVYEQYF
clone_size: -; d_call: TRBD1; v_call: TRBV30; j_call: TRBJ1-4; cdr3_nt: TGTGCCTGGAGGCCAGGGGGTCCTTTTGTGTTTTTT; cdr3_aa: CAWRPGGPFVFF
clone_size: -; d_call: TRBD1; v_call: TRBV29-1; j_call: TRBJ2-2; cdr3_nt: TGCAGCGTTGCCGGGACAGGGAAGACCGGGGAGCTGTTTTTT; cdr3_aa: CSVAGTGKTGELFF
clone_size: -; d_call: -; v_call: TRBV5-1; j_call: TRBJ2-5; cdr3_nt: TGCGCCAGCAGCTTGTATCCGGGAGAGAGAGAGACCCAGTACTTC; cdr3_aa: CASSLYPGERETQYF
clone_size: -; d_call: -; v_call: TRBV7-9; j_call: TRBJ2-1; cdr3_nt: TGTGCCAGCAGCACCCTGAATGAGCAGTTCTTC; cdr3_aa: CASSTLNEQFF
clone_size: -; d_call: TRBD2; v_call: TRBV28; j_call: TRBJ2-5; cdr3_nt: TGTGCCAGCAGTCCCCTTAGGACTAGCGGGAGGACGAACCAAGAGACCCAGTACTTC; cdr3_aa: CASSPLRTSGRTNQETQYF
clone_size: -; d_call: -; v_call: TRBV10-3; j_call: TRBJ2-3; cdr3_nt: TGTGCCATCAGCCCCAGGGGTCGCGAAGGAGATACGCAGTATTTT; cdr3_aa: CAISPRGREGDTQYF
clone_size: once; d_call: TRBD1; v_call: TRBV5-1; j_call: TRBJ2-1; cdr3_nt: TGCGCCAGCAGCTTGGGGGACAGCTACAATGAGCAGTTCTTC; cdr3_aa: CASSLGDSYNEQFF